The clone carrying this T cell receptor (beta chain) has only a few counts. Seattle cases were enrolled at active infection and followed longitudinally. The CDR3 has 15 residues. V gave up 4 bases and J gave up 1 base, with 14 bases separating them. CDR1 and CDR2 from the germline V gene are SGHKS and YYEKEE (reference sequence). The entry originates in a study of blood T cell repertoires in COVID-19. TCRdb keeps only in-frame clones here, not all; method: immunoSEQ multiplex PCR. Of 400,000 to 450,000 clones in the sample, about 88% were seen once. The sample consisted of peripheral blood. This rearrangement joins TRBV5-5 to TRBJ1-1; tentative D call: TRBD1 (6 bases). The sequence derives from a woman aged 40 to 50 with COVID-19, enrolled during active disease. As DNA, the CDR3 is TGTGCCAGCAGCGGGAGGGGGGGAACGAACACTGAAGCTTTCTTT. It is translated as CASSGRGGTNTEAFF.